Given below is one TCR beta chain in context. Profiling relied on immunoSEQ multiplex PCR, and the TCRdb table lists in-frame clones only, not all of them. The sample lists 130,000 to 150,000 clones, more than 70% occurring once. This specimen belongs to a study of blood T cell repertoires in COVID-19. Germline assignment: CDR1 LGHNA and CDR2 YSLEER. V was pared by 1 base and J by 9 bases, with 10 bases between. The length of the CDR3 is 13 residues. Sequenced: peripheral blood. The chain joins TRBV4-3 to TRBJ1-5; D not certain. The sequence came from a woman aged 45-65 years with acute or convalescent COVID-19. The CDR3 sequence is CASSQGPAGPQHF. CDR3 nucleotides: TGCGCCAGCAGCCAAGGGCCTGCGGGGCCCCAGCATTTT.